This passage covers 13 T cell receptor beta chains from one sample sequenced in a study of blood T cells in healthy people across ages (dated by TCRdb to between 2014 and 2016). Libraries were constructed by 5' RACE. Sequencing was carried out with an Illumina HiSeq 2500. The second PCR ran for about 7 to 11 cycles and used a J-beta primer mix along with a sample-barcoded 5' primer. Clones were called with MiXCR by TCRdb after fastp trimmed the public reads at Q25, and only in-frame beta chains were retained. Here each entry gathers all rows of one CDR3 protein and keeps the most common genes and DNA. This sample has fewer than 900,000 distinct CDR3 sequences in its table, and under 40% of those were observed once. The ten biggest clones cover 13% of the sample. Material: blood. Receptor source: a man between 18 and 35 years old in good health.

This clonotype was counted once. A much larger clone is a single base away; this may be a read error. This rearrangement joins TRBV20-1 to TRBJ2-7, with D possibly called TRBD1 or TRBD2 (5 bases each). Between the trimmed V and J ends, which lost 4 bases and 2 bases, there was a span of 12 bases. The CDR3 spans 13 residues. Germline CDR1 reads DFQATT; CDR2 reads SNEGSKA (reference sequence). CDR3 coding DNA: TGCAGTGCTAAGAGAGGGGTGGCCTACGAGCAGTACTTC. Translated, it gives CSAKRGVAYEQYF.

This clonotype was recorded many times. The rearrangement uses TRBV11-2 and TRBJ1-6, with TRBD1 matching 7 bases. V lost 4 bases, J lost 5 bases, and 5 bases stayed unmatched. Germline-derived CDR1 and CDR2 are SGHAT and FQNNGV. The CDR3 totals 15 residues. The CDR3 DNA reads as TGTGCCAGCAGCTGGGCAGGGGGTAATAATTCACCCCTCCACTTT. Translation gives CASSWAGGNNSPLHF.

The chain uses TRBV7-2 and TRBJ2-1; a possible D gene is TRBD1 (5 bases). Trimming took 8 bases from V and 3 from J, leaving 17 bases between them. The germline CDR1 and CDR2 sequences are SGHTA and FQGNSA. CDR3 length equals 15 residues. The CDR3 sequence is CASGLGQLNYNEQFF. For the CDR3, the DNA is TGTGCCAGCGGATTGGGGCAGCTAAACTACAATGAGCAGTTCTTC. Complete variable domain (other parts from reference TRBV7-2 and TRBJ2-1): GAGVSQSPSNKVTEKGKDVELRCDPISGHTALYWYRQSLGQGLEFLIYFQGNSAPDKSGLPSDRFSAERTGGSVSTLTIQRTQQEDSAVYLCASGLGQLNYNEQFFGPGTRLTVL.

This clonotype came up a few times. V is TRBV4-3 and J is TRBJ1-2, with 7 bases that match TRBD1. Unmatched junction bases numbered 4, after V lost 0 bases and J lost 3 bases. In germline, CDR1 is LGHNA, CDR2 YSLEER. This CDR3 region has 15 residues. This chain's CDR3 is CASSQEQGYYYGYTF. The DNA of the CDR3 is TGCGCCAGCAGCCAAGAACAGGGGTACTACTATGGCTACACCTTC.

The J gene is TRBJ1-2, the V gene TRBV20-1, with D possibly being TRBD1 (5 bases). The V end lost 6 bases, the J end lost 0 bases, and 14 bases lay between the germline ends. Per the germline V gene, CDR1 is DFQATT and CDR2 is SNEGSKA (reference sequence). CDR3 length equals 14 residues. This CDR3 reads CSATPWGTNYGYTF. In DNA form, the CDR3 reads TGCAGTGCCACGCCTTGGGGGACTAACTATGGCTACACCTTC.

The J gene is TRBJ2-7, the V gene TRBV2, with 9 bases that match TRBD1. CDR1 is SNHLY and CDR2 is FYNNEI in the germline V gene. V lost 6 bases to trimming and J lost 6 bases; unmatched junction nucleotides: 9. The CDR3 length is 14 residues. The CDR3 spells CASSPWTGVGEQYF. The CDR3, as DNA: TGTGCCAGCAGCCCCTGGACAGGGGTCGGCGAGCAGTACTTC. Full variable domain (missing parts from reference TRBV2 and TRBJ2-7): EPEVTQTPSHQVTQMGQEVILRCVPISNHLYFYWYRQILGQKVEFLVSFYNNEISEKSEIFDDQFSVERPDGSNFTLKIRSTKLEDSAMYFCASSPWTGVGEQYFGPGTRLTVT.

The chain carries TRBV6-2 or TRBV6-3 and TRBJ1-5, with D hard to call. The germline V gene has CDR1 MNHEY and CDR2 SVGEGT. The CDR3 is made up of 15 amino acids. V lost 8 bases, J lost 0 bases, and 14 bases lay in between. The DNA of the CDR3 is TGTGCCAGCGCTCCGGCAGTTTATAGCAATCAGCCCCAGCATTTT. Amino acids: CASAPAVYSNQPQHF.

This rearrangement joins TRBV30 to TRBJ1-2; D is perhaps TRBD1 (5 bases). Trimming shortened V by 4 bases and J by 8 bases, and 17 bases separated the two germline ends. CDR1 is GTSNPN and CDR2 is SVGIG in the germline V gene (reference sequence). There are 13 residues in the CDR3. CDR3: CAWNPGGGSGYTF. CDR3 nucleotides: TGTGCCTGGAACCCGGGCGGGGGTTCGGGCTACACCTTC.

In this sample, this clonotype turned up a few times. CDR3 amino acids: CSASGGTGYEQFF. The CDR3 DNA reads as TGCAGTGCTAGTGGCGGGACAGGCTATGAGCAGTTCTTC. The rearrangement uses TRBV20-1 and TRBJ2-1; 8 bases are shared with TRBD1. Losses at the gene ends were 3 bases for V and 8 bases for J; bases not matched to a gene: 6. Germline CDR1 DFQATT, CDR2 SNEGSKA (reference sequence). This CDR3 contains 13 residues.

This chain links TRBV12-3 or TRBV12-4 with TRBJ1-3; D call uncertain. The CDR3 runs 14 residues. Trimming left V 1 base short and J 4 bases short, with 8 bases between. The CDR3 DNA reads as TGTGCCAGCAGTTTAGTGACTGCCGGAAACACCATATATTTT. Protein product: CASSLVTAGNTIYF.

The chain carries TRBV12-3 or TRBV12-4 and TRBJ2-1, with TRBD2 matching over 10 bases. The CDR3 has 15 amino acids. The V and J ends lost 5 bases and 8 bases, in that order; junction bases with no gene match: 9. The CDR3 protein is CASSLQAGGPHEQFF. In DNA form, the CDR3 reads TGTGCCAGCAGTCTGCAAGCGGGAGGGCCGCATGAGCAGTTCTTC.

The table lists this clonotype with many counts. V is TRBV4-1 and J is TRBJ2-3, with D possibly TRBD2 on 5 matching bases. The V end was cut by 1 base, the J end by 6 bases, with 8 bases between. This CDR3 is 13 amino acids long. Germline CDR1 MGHRA, CDR2 YSYEKL. For the CDR3, the DNA is TGCGCCAGCAGCCAAGTGGCTAGCGATACGCAGTATTTT. It specifies CASSQVASDTQYF.

In nucleotides, the CDR3 is TGTGCCAGCAGTTTTCGGGCGGGAGCGGGGATCGCAGATACGCAGTATTTT. It is translated as CASSFRAGAGIADTQYF. This sequence joins TRBV27 and TRBJ2-3; 7 positions agree with TRBD2. In germline, CDR1 is MNHEY, CDR2 SMNVEV (reference sequence). Trimming cost V 3 bases and J 4 bases; bases outside gene matches: 13. CDR3 length equals 17 residues.